This T cell receptor (beta chain) was captured in a study of T-cell reconstitution after alpha-beta-depleted transplantation in children. General study findings and limits: Some patients owed their high day-60 TCRbeta diversity to surviving recipient T cells and thymic progenitors. Expanded graft clones, several hundred of them, were reportedly the source of alpha-beta T cells about two months after transplant.

A library of TCRbeta sequences, prepared with unique molecular identifiers, was generated. TCRdb independently ran MiXCR on the PCR reads; one entry per CDR3 protein. The table lists fewer than 550,000 distinct CDR3 sequences, roughly a tenth of them singletons. At least ten counts were recorded for this clonotype. Its antigen remains unidentified. Sequencing was performed on PBMCs, taken before TCRalphabeta/CD19-depleted stem cell transplant. The TCR sequence derives from a child between 2 and 9 years old with inherited bone marrow failure, due to receive a stem cell transplant.

CDR3 sequence (DNA): TGCGCCAGCAGCCAAGAATCTGGGGCAGCCTACGAGCAGTACTTC. It is translated as CASSQESGAAYEQYF. The V gene is TRBV4-3, the J gene TRBJ2-7; TRBD1 is a possible D gene (5 bases). The V gene's germline CDR1 is LGHNA and CDR2 YSLEER. The CDR3 is 15 amino acids. V gave up 0 bases and J gave up 2 bases, with 11 bases separating them.